What follows are 17 T cell receptor beta chains derived from one specimen sequenced in a study of T cell responses to AZD1222 COVID-19 vaccine. Sequenced by immunoSEQ multiplex PCR; TCRdb stores in-frame clones only, minus some. The table shows about 25,000 clones, with 87% occurring only once. The sample consisted of peripheral blood, taken 28 days after the second AZD1222 dose. The receptors were sampled from an adult who received the AZD1222 COVID-19 vaccine.

The rearrangement links TRBV28 to TRBJ2-7, with D perhaps TRBD1 (6 bases). Germline CDR1 MDHEN, CDR2 SYDVKM. The CDR3 runs to 15 residues. V dropped 6 bases and J dropped 2 bases, with 17 bases sitting between them. CDR3 DNA sequence: TGTGCCAGCAGAGACCCGGGACAATCCCCCTACGAGCAGTACTTC. Translated: CASRDPGQSPYEQYF.

The chain has TRBV7-3 and TRBJ1-3; D is perhaps TRBD1 (5 bases). This CDR3 is 13 amino acids long. The germline CDR1 and CDR2 sequences are SGHTA and FQGTGA. The V gene lost 5 bases and the J gene lost 0 bases, with 5 bases spanning the gap. CDR3 residues: CASSDSSGNTIYF. The CDR3 DNA reads as TGTGCCAGCAGCGACAGCTCTGGAAACACCATATATTTT.

The chain recombines TRBV7-9 with TRBJ1-2; D is undetermined. The CDR3 covers 12 residues. Germline values: CDR1 SEHNR, CDR2 FQNEAQ (reference sequence). The V end was cut by 2 bases, the J end by 3 bases, with 4 bases between. The DNA for the CDR3 is TGTGCCAGCAGCTTACAGGACTATGGCTACACCTTC. It codes for CASSLQDYGYTF.

The V and J genes are TRBV28 and TRBJ1-2; D perhaps matches TRBD1 (6 bases). V lost 2 bases, J lost 3 bases, and 13 bases lay in between. Germline V lookup: CDR1 MDHEN, CDR2 SYDVKM. The CDR3 totals 15 residues. Here the CDR3 DNA reads TGTGCCAGCAGTTTAGAGGGGGAGGGTTACTATGGCTACACCTTC. It translates to CASSLEGEGYYGYTF.

The chain uses TRBV9 and TRBJ2-1, with 8 bases that match TRBD1. This CDR3 has 15 amino acids. The ends lost 3 bases at V and 7 bases at J; junction bases unmatched: 9. CDR1 is SGDLS, CDR2 YYNGEE, per germline. CDR3 DNA: TGTGCCAGCAGCGCCCCCGGGACAGGTAGGAATGAGCAGTTCTTC. Its translation: CASSAPGTGRNEQFF.

The sample holds one count of this clone. J is TRBJ1-2 and V is TRBV24-1; D uncertain. The CDR3 totals 14 residues. V was shortened by 4 bases and J by 4 bases, with 12 bases between the two germline ends. Germline V gene sequence: CDR1 KGHDR, CDR2 SFDVKD. CDR3 sequence (DNA): TGTGCCACCAGTGACCCCGACGGAGTCTATGGCTACACCTTC. This encodes CATSDPDGVYGYTF.

The CDR3: CASSYSNGNQPQHF. The CDR3 region has the DNA TGTGCCAGCAGTTATTCCAACGGCAATCAGCCCCAGCATTTT. The chain carries TRBV6-5 and TRBJ1-5; D is unresolved. Germline CDR1 and CDR2: MNHEY and SVGAGI. V gave up 3 bases and J gave up 2 bases, with 8 bases separating them. The CDR3 is made up of 14 amino acids.

The chain is built from TRBV6-2 or TRBV6-3 and TRBJ2-1, with TRBD1 identical over 11 bases. The V gene end was trimmed by 5 bases and the J gene end by 15 bases; junction bases not matched to a gene: 6. Germline V gene data show CDR1 as MNHEY and CDR2 as SVGEGT. CDR3 length: 12 residues. The chain's CDR3 is CASSAEDRGPFF. CDR3 bases: TGTGCCAGCAGTGCCGAGGACAGGGGGCCGTTCTTC.

The gene calls are TRBV9 and TRBJ2-7; 9 bases line up with TRBD1. With V trimmed by 4 bases and J by 6 bases, 8 bases remained unmatched. The germline CDR1 and CDR2 sequences are SGDLS and YYNGEE. The CDR3 spans 14 residues. The CDR3 spells CASSPPDRGSEQYF. The CDR3 nucleotides are TGTGCCAGCAGCCCCCCGGACAGGGGTAGCGAGCAGTACTTC.

The J gene is TRBJ2-7, the V gene TRBV23-1, with D perhaps matching TRBD1 (5 bases). TRBV23-1 is an ORF; its function is uncertain. The V gene lost 6 bases and the J gene lost 2 bases, with 17 bases spanning the gap. This CDR3 region has 15 residues. CDR3 residues: CASSQGIQAPYEQYF. The CDR3, as DNA: TGCGCCAGCAGCCAGGGAATCCAAGCTCCCTACGAGCAGTACTTC.

The chain combines TRBV6-2 or TRBV6-3 with TRBJ2-7, with TRBD2 identical over 8 bases. The germline V gene has CDR1 MNHEY and CDR2 SVGEGT. The V and J ends lost 2 bases and 2 bases, in that order; junction bases with no gene match: 5. This CDR3 is 15 amino acids long. The CDR3 loop is CASSYEAGETYEQYF. The CDR3 DNA is TGTGCCAGCAGTTACGAAGCGGGGGAGACCTACGAGCAGTACTTC.

This sequence joins TRBV5-6 and TRBJ2-3, with TRBD1 matching 9 bases. The length of the CDR3 is 15 residues. J lost 4 bases, V lost 7 bases, and 10 bases had no gene match. CDR1 and CDR2 (germline): SGHDT, YYEEEE. The DNA of the CDR3 is TGTGCCAGCTCAGCTCGGACAGGGGAAGCAGATACGCAGTATTTT. Its protein is CASSARTGEADTQYF.

The rearrangement uses TRBV19 and TRBJ2-2; 7 bases map to TRBD2. CDR3 length: 16 residues. Per the germline V gene, CDR1 is LNHDA and CDR2 is SQIVND (reference sequence). Unmatched junction bases numbered 6, after V lost 5 bases and J lost 0 bases. The CDR3 spells CASSSRLASNTGELFF. CDR3 bases: TGTGCCAGTAGTTCCAGACTAGCTTCGAACACCGGGGAGCTGTTTTTT. Variable domain in full (rest from reference TRBV19 and TRBJ2-2): DGGITQSPKYLFRKEGQNVTLSCEQNLNHDAMYWYRQDPGQGLRLIYYSQIVNDFQKGDIAEGYSVSREKKESFPLTVTSAQKNPTAFYLCASSSRLASNTGELFFGEGSRLTVL.

This chain uses TRBV19 with TRBJ2-1, with 8 bases aligning to TRBD2. CDR1 is LNHDA and CDR2 is SQIVND in the germline V gene (reference sequence). The length of the CDR3 is 15 residues. V trimming: 4 bases; J trimming: 0 bases; junction bases outside the gene matches: 2. CDR3 in amino acids: CASSKSGSSYNEQFF. The CDR3 coding sequence is TGTGCCAGTAGTAAGAGCGGGAGCTCCTACAATGAGCAGTTCTTC. The complete variable domain, with remaining parts taken from reference TRBV19 and TRBJ2-1, reads DGGITQSPKYLFRKEGQNVTLSCEQNLNHDAMYWYRQDPGQGLRLIYYSQIVNDFQKGDIAEGYSVSREKKESFPLTVTSAQKNPTAFYLCASSKSGSSYNEQFFGPGTRLTVL.

A word on this clone: One end of the junction varies from germline; a read error may be responsible. The rearrangement joins TRBV7-7 to TRBJ1-1; 7 positions match TRBD1. Looked up from germline, CDR1 is SSHAT and CDR2 is FNYEAQ (reference sequence). The CDR3 is made up of 15 amino acids. Here the CDR3 DNA reads TGTGCTAGCAGCCAGATTGACAGGGAGGACACTGAAGCTTTCTTT. This gives the protein CASSQIDREDTEAFF.

The rearrangement joins TRBV28 to TRBJ2-1; perhaps D is TRBD1 or TRBD2 (5 bases each). The CDR3 has 15 residues. V lost 7 bases and J 1 base, leaving 14 bases between the germline ends. Germline values: CDR1 MDHEN, CDR2 SYDVKM. The CDR3 here is CASTTRDLSYNEQFF. Written as DNA, the CDR3 is TGTGCCAGCACCACCCGGGACCTGTCCTACAATGAGCAGTTCTTC. Supplemented by reference TRBV28 and TRBJ2-1, the full variable domain reads DVKVTQSSRYLVKRTGEKVFLECVQDMDHENMFWYRQDPGLGLRLIYFSYDVKMKEKGDIPEGYSVSREKKERFSLILESASTNQTSMYLCASTTRDLSYNEQFFGPGTRLTVL.

This clone qualifies as medium-sized (0.01 to 0.1%). The chain has TRBV30 and TRBJ2-5, with 13 bases matching TRBD2. V lost 4 bases to trimming and J lost 4 bases; unmatched junction nucleotides: 6. Germline lookup yields CDR1 GTSNPN and CDR2 SVGIG (reference sequence). The CDR3 runs to 15 residues. CDR3 in amino acids: CAWTPGTSGIETQYF. The CDR3 DNA sequence: TGTGCCTGGACTCCCGGGACTAGCGGGATAGAGACCCAGTACTTC.